This TCR beta chain was sequenced during a study of blood T cells in healthy people across ages. Trimming stripped 0 bases from V and 4 bases from J, with 9 bases between. This CDR3 contains 14 residues. Germline V lookup: CDR1 MNHEY, CDR2 SVGAGI. For the second PCR, which ran for about 6 to 11 cycles, a sample-barcoded 5' primer and a J-beta primer mix were used. TCRdb redid the calling of the 5' RACE reads with MiXCR, one entry per CDR3 protein. In the table there are about 930,000 distinct CDR3 sequences, under 35% of which are singletons. These data also featured in a second study, about T cells of mothers and their children.

The specimen sequenced was blood. The chain uses TRBV6-5 and TRBJ1-2, with D possibly TRBD1 on 6 matching bases. The origin of this receptor is a middle-aged woman in good health. The CDR3 loop reads CASSYSTGPYGYTF. The CDR3 bases are TGTGCCAGCAGTTACTCCACAGGGCCCTATGGCTACACCTTC.